Below are 2 T cell receptor beta chains sequenced from a single sample in a study of shared clonotypes between healthy human individuals. Only in-frame clones appear in the TCRdb table, and some are missing; sequencing was by immunoSEQ multiplex PCR. The repertoire holds a few million clones, with approximately 96% as singletons. Source material: naive CD4+ T cells sorted from blood. Subset specified: CD45RA+ positively selected. The receptors come from a man aged 18 to 35 in good health.

This chain links TRBV19 with TRBJ1-1; D might be TRBD1 (5 bases). The germline gives CDR1 LNHDA, CDR2 SQIVND (reference sequence). The CDR3 runs 16 residues. V lost 3 bases and J 1 base, leaving 15 bases between the germline ends. The CDR3 DNA is TGTGCCAGTAGTATGCCCCCCGGAGGGACGAACACTGAAGCTTTCTTT. It is translated as CASSMPPGGTNTEAFF.

V is TRBV5-1 and J is TRBJ2-2, with 9 bases lining up with TRBD2. The germline V gene has CDR1 SGHRS and CDR2 YFSETQ. The CDR3 runs 14 residues. Trimming at V came to 9 bases and at J to 4 bases, leaving 7 bases not matched to a gene. The CDR3 loop is CATRGGASTGELFF. In DNA, the CDR3 is TGCGCCACCCGCGGGGGGGCTAGCACCGGGGAGCTGTTTTTT.